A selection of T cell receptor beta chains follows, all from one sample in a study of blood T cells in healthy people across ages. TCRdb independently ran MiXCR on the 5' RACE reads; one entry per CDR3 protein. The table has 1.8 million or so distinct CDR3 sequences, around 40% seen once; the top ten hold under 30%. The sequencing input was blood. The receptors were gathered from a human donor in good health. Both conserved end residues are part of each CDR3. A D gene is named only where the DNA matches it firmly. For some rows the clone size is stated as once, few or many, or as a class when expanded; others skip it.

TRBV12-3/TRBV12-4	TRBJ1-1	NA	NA	TGTGCCAGCAGTTTAGAACAGGGACCTCCGATGAACACTGAAGCTTTCTTT	CASSLEQGPPMNTEAFF
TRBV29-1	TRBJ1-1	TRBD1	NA	TGCAGCGTTGAATGGACAGGGGGTATCACTGAAGCTTTCTTT	CSVEWTGGITEAFF
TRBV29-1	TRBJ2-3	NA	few	TGCAGCGTAGGGACGGAGAGCACAGATACGCAGTATTTT	CSVGTESTDTQYF
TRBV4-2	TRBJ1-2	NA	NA	TGTGCCAGCAGCCCCGAAGACCAATCCCAAAACTATGGCTACACCTTC	CASSPEDQSQNYGYTF
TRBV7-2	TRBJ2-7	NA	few	TGTGCCAGCAGCTTAAAGATGGGGGCTACGGGTGGGCAGTACTTC	CASSLKMGATGGQYF
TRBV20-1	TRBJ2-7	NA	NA	TGCAGTGCTAGAAAAACAGGATTCTCCTACGAGCAGTACTTC	CSARKTGFSYEQYF
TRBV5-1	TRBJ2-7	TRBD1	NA	TGCGCCAGCAGCTTAGCACAGGGGGCATACGGCGAGCAGTACTTC	CASSLAQGAYGEQYF
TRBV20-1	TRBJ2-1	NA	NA	TGCAGTGCTAGGTCCTGGGGGGGCGTAGATGAGCAGTTCTTC	CSARSWGGVDEQFF
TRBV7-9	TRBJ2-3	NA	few	TGTGCCAGCAGCTTGATTTGGCGGGGACGCACAGATACGCAGTATTTT	CASSLIWRGRTDTQYF
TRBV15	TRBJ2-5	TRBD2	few	TGTGCCACCAGCAGAGATAGCGGGGGGGCGGAGACCCAGTACTTC	CATSRDSGGAETQYF
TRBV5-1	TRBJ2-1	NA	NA	TGCGCCAGCAGCTTTTGGTCGGGAGTCTCCTACAATGAGCAGTTCTTC	CASSFWSGVSYNEQFF